This T cell receptor beta chain was obtained from a study of cytomegalovirus exposure and HLA in healthy donors. Turning to this clone: Its antigen is currently unknown.

CDR3 size: 20 residues. Trimming at V came to 0 bases and at J to 2 bases, leaving 19 bases not matched to a gene. CDR1 is SGHRS and CDR2 is YFSETQ in the germline V gene. Whole-study findings and limits: Among TCR sequences, most were rare, though some public TCRs appeared in many donors. Some V segments could not be told apart, so they were left out, TRBV6-2 and TRBV6-3 among them. Investigators reported 164 TCR beta chains as tied to cytomegalovirus. It was reported in a later analysis that an Asian-associated ancestry cluster showed fewer N-insertions than the approximately 690-donor mean.

The primer mix had 60 Vbeta and 13 Jbeta primers. The method was immunoSEQ multiplex PCR; TCRdb's version includes in-frame clones alone and lacks a portion of them. The sample lists under 250,000 clones; roughly 80% were seen once. The source is a woman in her thirties or forties in good health and CMV-seronegative. The chain links TRBV5-1 to TRBJ2-7; TRBD1 aligns across 8 bases. The sample taken for sequencing was PBMCs. CDR3 sequence reads: CASSLGLVGGQGRKPYEQYF. Here the CDR3 DNA reads TGCGCCAGCAGCTTGGGCCTTGTGGGAGGACAGGGTAGGAAGCCCTACGAGCAGTACTTC.